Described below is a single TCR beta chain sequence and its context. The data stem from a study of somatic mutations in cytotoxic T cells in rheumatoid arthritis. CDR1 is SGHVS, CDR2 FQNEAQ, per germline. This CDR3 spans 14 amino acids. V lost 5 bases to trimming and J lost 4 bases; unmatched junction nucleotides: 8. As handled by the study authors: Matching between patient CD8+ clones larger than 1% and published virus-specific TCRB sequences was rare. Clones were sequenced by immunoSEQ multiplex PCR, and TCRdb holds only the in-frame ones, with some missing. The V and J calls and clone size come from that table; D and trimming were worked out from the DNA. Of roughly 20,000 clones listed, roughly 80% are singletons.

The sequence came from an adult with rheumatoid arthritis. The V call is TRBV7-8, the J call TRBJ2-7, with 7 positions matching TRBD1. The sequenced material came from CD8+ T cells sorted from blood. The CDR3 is CASSPGTAVYEQYF. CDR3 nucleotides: TGTGCCAGCAGCCCCGGGACAGCAGTTTACGAGCAGTACTTC.